Shown below are 22 T cell receptor beta chains from a single sample sequenced in a study of cytomegalovirus exposure and HLA in healthy donors. The PCR ran on 60 Vbeta and 13 Jbeta primers. TCRdb's copy holds only in-frame clones and misses some; the assay was immunoSEQ multiplex PCR. The sample consists of around 150,000 clones, 80% to 90% of them appearing once. Sequencing was performed on PBMCs. Every receptor here comes from a woman between 45 and 65 years old in good health and CMV-seronegative.

The chain couples TRBV18 to TRBJ2-1; the match to TRBD1 covers 8 bases. The CDR3 extends over 17 amino acids. V gave up 0 bases and J gave up 1 base; unmatched junction bases: 5. Germline loops: CDR1 KGHSH, CDR2 LQKENI. CDR3 DNA: TGTGCCAGCTCACCACCGACAGGGGTTGGGTCCTACAATGAGCAGTTCTTC. Protein: CASSPPTGVGSYNEQFF.

Comments on this clone: Other DNA sequences from this sample encode an identical CDR3 as well. This rearrangement joins TRBV6-6 to TRBJ1-1, with 7 nucleotides matching TRBD1. The CDR3 has 14 residues. CDR1 is MNHNY and CDR2 is SVGAGI in the germline V gene (reference sequence). Unmatched junction bases numbered 1, after V lost 2 bases and J lost 1 base. CDR3 amino acids: CASSYGTANTEAFF. The DNA of the CDR3 is TGTGCCAGCAGTTACGGGACAGCGAACACTGAAGCTTTCTTT.

The sample holds one count of this clone. The chain employs TRBV6-4 and TRBJ2-5; the match to TRBD2 covers 9 bases. Per the germline V gene, CDR1 is MRHNA and CDR2 is SNTAGT. Trimming took 5 bases from V and 4 from J; bases not matched to a gene: 8. The CDR3 has 15 residues. The CDR3 bases are TGTGCCAGCAGTAGGGCTAGCGGGGAAGGAGAGACCCAGTACTTC. It yields the protein CASSRASGEGETQYF.

This clone appeared once. The chain uses TRBV11-1 and TRBJ1-4, with 7 bases identical to TRBD1. CDR3 length equals 13 residues. Germline CDR1 and CDR2: SGHAT and FQDESV (reference sequence). With 5 bases clipped from V and 5 bases from J, the junction kept 2 bases outside the gene matches. The chain's CDR3 is CASSRGQNEKLFF. The CDR3 bases are TGTGCCAGCAGCAGGGGACAGAATGAAAAACTGTTTTTT.

This clone has a handful of counts. This CDR3 reads CASSSGGEGNNEQFF. CDR3 DNA: TGTGCCAGCAGTTCCGGGGGGGAGGGCAATAATGAGCAGTTCTTC. The chain uses TRBV6-6 and TRBJ2-1; 8 bases are shared with TRBD2. Trimming at V came to 4 bases and at J to 7 bases, leaving 9 bases not matched to a gene. Germline V gene sequence: CDR1 MNHNY, CDR2 SVGAGI (reference sequence). The CDR3 consists of 15 residues.

This rearrangement joins TRBV28 to TRBJ2-7; 9 nucleotides match TRBD1. The CDR3 is 20 amino acids. Losses at the gene ends were 2 bases for V and 4 bases for J; bases not matched to a gene: 21. Germline lookup yields CDR1 MDHEN and CDR2 SYDVKM. CDR3 protein: CASSLLTGTGIGGVRYEQYF. The CDR3 DNA reads TGTGCCAGCAGTTTACTGACCGGGACAGGGATAGGAGGGGTGAGGTACGAGCAGTACTTC.

The rearrangement joins TRBV5-6 to TRBJ1-2, with TRBD1 matching over 7 bases. This CDR3 comprises 13 residues. The junction had 1 base not matched to a gene; V was cut back by 2 bases and J by 3 bases. Germline V CDR1 and CDR2: SGHDT, YYEEEE. CDR3 nucleotide sequence: TGTGCCAGCAGCTTAGACAGGGACTATGGCTACACCTTC. Its protein product is CASSLDRDYGYTF.

This clone was seen a single time. The V call is TRBV19, the J call TRBJ1-2, with 10 bases matching TRBD1. Germline values: CDR1 LNHDA, CDR2 SQIVND (reference sequence). The CDR3 is 15 residues long. V trimming: 1 base; J trimming: 4 bases; junction bases outside the gene matches: 3. The CDR3 loop reads CASSIGQGARYGYTF. CDR3 coding DNA: TGTGCCAGTAGTATAGGACAGGGGGCCCGCTATGGCTACACCTTC.

The chain recombines TRBV30 with TRBJ1-2; D is unclear. The CDR3 spans 16 residues. Looked up from germline, CDR1 is GTSNPN and CDR2 is SVGIG (reference sequence). The ends were cut back, 3 bases at V and 7 bases at J, with 24 bases in the middle. The CDR3 is CAWSPNVGVQNIGYTF. The CDR3, as DNA: TGTGCCTGGAGCCCAAATGTCGGGGTACAGAATATTGGCTACACCTTC.

The chain carries TRBV4-3 and TRBJ2-7, with TRBD1 matching 11 bases. With 0 bases clipped from V and 3 bases from J, the junction kept 4 bases outside the gene matches. This CDR3 contains 16 residues. The germline V gene has CDR1 LGHNA and CDR2 YSLEER. DNA of the CDR3: TGCGCCAGCAGCCAAGATGGGACAGGGGGTAGCTACGAGCAGTACTTC. It translates to CASSQDGTGGSYEQYF.

This sequence joins TRBV5-1 and TRBJ2-1; 7 positions match TRBD2. Germline CDR1 reads SGHRS; CDR2 reads YFSETQ. The CDR3 contains 14 residues. The trim removed 5 bases at V and 0 bases at J, leaving 2 bases unmatched. The CDR3 sequence is CASRRESSYNEQFF. In nucleotides, the CDR3 is TGCGCCAGCAGGCGGGAGAGCTCCTACAATGAGCAGTTCTTC.

Concerning this clone itself: In the same sample, other DNA sequences code for this CDR3. V and J are TRBV7-2 and TRBJ1-5; D is possibly TRBD1 (5 bases). V shed 0 bases and J shed 5 bases, with 5 bases lying between them. Germline V gene data show CDR1 as SGHTA and CDR2 as FQGNSA. The CDR3 covers 13 residues. Here the CDR3 DNA reads TGTGCCAGCAGCTTAGCAGGGGATCAGCCCCAGCATTTT. Residues: CASSLAGDQPQHF.

The chain joins TRBV5-6 to TRBJ1-1; TRBD1 might be the D (5 bases). V lost 4 bases, J lost 1 base, and 14 bases lay in between. Germline V gene sequence: CDR1 SGHDT, CDR2 YYEEEE. This CDR3 region has 15 residues. DNA for the CDR3: TGTGCCAGCAGCGGATTGGACAAGGCGAACACTGAAGCTTTCTTT. Translation: CASSGLDKANTEAFF.

The J gene is TRBJ2-1, the V gene TRBV19, with D possibly matching TRBD1 (5 bases). CDR3 length: 16 amino acids. Trimming took off 9 bases at V and 10 bases at J, with 28 bases between the two ends. The germline V gene encodes CDR1 LNHDA and CDR2 SQIVND (reference sequence). The DNA for the CDR3 is TGTGCCAGCCGAAGGTACCAGACAGCAACATCAGCGGAGCAGTTCTTC. It encodes CASRRYQTATSAEQFF.

The V gene is TRBV28, the J gene TRBJ2-1; 16 positions agree with TRBD2. Germline lookup yields CDR1 MDHEN and CDR2 SYDVKM. V was pared by 6 bases and J by 4 bases, with 3 bases of the junction left unmatched. The CDR3 extends over 16 amino acids. Written as DNA, the CDR3 is TGTGCCAGCAGCTCGGGACTAGCGGGAGGGTACAATGAGCAGTTCTTC. This encodes CASSSGLAGGYNEQFF.

The J gene is TRBJ2-3, the V gene TRBV5-1, with D possibly matching TRBD2 (6 bases). V lost 4 bases, J lost 4 bases, and 7 bases lay in between. This CDR3 is built from 12 residues. Per the germline V gene, CDR1 is SGHRS and CDR2 is YFSETQ. CDR3 region: CASSTGADTQYF. CDR3 nucleotides: TGCGCCAGCAGCACGGGAGCAGATACGCAGTATTTT. The full variable domain, its missing parts supplied by reference TRBV5-1 and TRBJ2-3, is KAGVTQTPRYLIKTRGQQVTLSCSPISGHRSVSWYQQTPGQGLQFLFEYFSETQRNKGNFPGRFSGRQFSNSRSEMNVSTLELGDSALYLCASSTGADTQYFGPGTRLTVL.

The gene calls are TRBV7-9 and TRBJ1-1, with D possibly matching TRBD1 (5 bases). V lost 4 bases to trimming and J lost 2 bases, with 11 bases between them. This CDR3 comprises 14 residues. Germline-derived CDR1 and CDR2 are SEHNR and FQNEAQ (reference sequence). CDR3 in amino acids: CASSSQGGNTEAFF. In DNA, the CDR3 is TGTGCCAGCAGCTCGCAGGGAGGCAACACTGAAGCTTTCTTT.

The chain uses TRBV19 and TRBJ2-7; 7 bases are shared with TRBD1. There are 14 residues in the CDR3. The trim removed 10 bases at V and 7 bases at J, leaving 16 bases unmatched. Looked up from germline, CDR1 is LNHDA and CDR2 is SQIVND (reference sequence). The CDR3 nucleotides read TGTGCCAAGCCCGCCCAAGACAGGGAATGGGAGCAGTACTTC. Encoded protein: CAKPAQDREWEQYF. The full variable domain, its missing parts supplied by reference TRBV19 and TRBJ2-7, is DGGITQSPKYLFRKEGQNVTLSCEQNLNHDAMYWYRQDPGQGLRLIYYSQIVNDFQKGDIAEGYSVSREKKESFPLTVTSAQKNPTAFYLCAKPAQDREWEQYFGPGTRLTVT.

This chain uses TRBV19 with TRBJ1-1, with D unresolved. V lost 3 bases, J lost 0 bases, and 8 bases lay in between. CDR1 is LNHDA, CDR2 SQIVND, per germline (reference sequence). This CDR3 has 14 residues. Here the CDR3 DNA reads TGTGCCAGTAGTATTCGGGTCATGAACACTGAAGCTTTCTTT. Amino acid sequence: CASSIRVMNTEAFF. Supplemented by reference TRBV19 and TRBJ1-1, the full variable domain reads DGGITQSPKYLFRKEGQNVTLSCEQNLNHDAMYWYRQDPGQGLRLIYYSQIVNDFQKGDIAEGYSVSREKKESFPLTVTSAQKNPTAFYLCASSIRVMNTEAFFGQGTRLTVV.

The gene calls are TRBV11-2 and TRBJ2-4; TRBD2 matches at 9 bases. CDR1 SGHAT and CDR2 FQNNGV come from the germline V gene. V lost 6 bases and J lost 8; bases outside the gene matches: 11. This CDR3 contains 15 residues. The CDR3 sequence: CASRQGRGGRDIQYF. For the CDR3, the DNA is TGTGCCAGCAGACAAGGGCGGGGGGGTCGGGACATTCAGTACTTC.

This rearrangement joins TRBV29-1 to TRBJ2-5, with unresolved D. Between the trimmed V and J ends, which lost 2 bases and 3 bases, there was a span of 7 bases. Germline V CDR1 and CDR2: SQVTM, ANQGSEA. The CDR3 has 12 residues. The CDR3 sequence: CSVERQKETQYF. As DNA, the CDR3 is TGCAGCGTTGAACGACAAAAAGAGACCCAGTACTTC.

J is TRBJ1-1 and V is TRBV4-3; D remains ambiguous. Trimming pared 1 base from V and 0 bases from J, leaving 15 bases between. This CDR3 has 17 residues. Germline V lookup: CDR1 LGHNA, CDR2 YSLEER. This CDR3 reads CASSQASTGVLNTEAFF. The CDR3, as DNA: TGCGCCAGCAGCCAAGCGTCGACCGGGGTGCTGAACACTGAAGCTTTCTTT.